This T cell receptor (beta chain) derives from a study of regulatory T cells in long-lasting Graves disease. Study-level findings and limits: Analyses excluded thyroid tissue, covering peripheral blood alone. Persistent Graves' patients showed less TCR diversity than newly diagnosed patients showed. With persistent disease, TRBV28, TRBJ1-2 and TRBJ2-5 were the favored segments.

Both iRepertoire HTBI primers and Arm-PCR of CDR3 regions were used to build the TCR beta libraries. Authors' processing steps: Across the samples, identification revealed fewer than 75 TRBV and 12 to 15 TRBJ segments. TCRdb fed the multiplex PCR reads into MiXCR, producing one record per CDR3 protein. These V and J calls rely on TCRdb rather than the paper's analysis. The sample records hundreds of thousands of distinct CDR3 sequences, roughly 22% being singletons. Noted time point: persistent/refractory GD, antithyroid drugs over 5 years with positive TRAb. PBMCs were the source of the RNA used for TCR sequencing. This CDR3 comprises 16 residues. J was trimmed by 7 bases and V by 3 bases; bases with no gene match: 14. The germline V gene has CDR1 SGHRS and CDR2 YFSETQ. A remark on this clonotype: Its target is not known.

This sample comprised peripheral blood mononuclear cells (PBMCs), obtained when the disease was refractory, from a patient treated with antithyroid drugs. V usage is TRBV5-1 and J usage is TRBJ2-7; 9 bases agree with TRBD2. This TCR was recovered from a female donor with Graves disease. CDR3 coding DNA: TGCGCCAGCAGCTCGGAAACACCGACCGGACTAGCGGAGCAGTACTTC. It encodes CASSSETPTGLAEQYF. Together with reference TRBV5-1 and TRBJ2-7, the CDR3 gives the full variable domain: KAGVTQTPRYLIKTRGQQVTLSCSPISGHRSVSWYQQTPGQGLQFLFEYFSETQRNKGNFPGRFSGRQFSNSRSEMNVSTLELGDSALYLCASSSETPTGLAEQYFGPGTRLTVT.